A selection of T cell receptor beta chains follows, all from one sample in a study of blood T cell repertoires in COVID-19. Sequencing was performed with immunoSEQ multiplex PCR; in TCRdb, only in-frame clones are kept and a portion is missing. There are 150,000 to 200,000 clones in the sample; roughly 92% occur only once, and 0.6% to 0.8% lies in the top ten. The sequenced material came from peripheral blood. Every receptor here comes from a man under 40 with COVID-19, enrolled during active disease. Both conserved end residues are part of each CDR3. The D gene is left open where the match is weak. A clone size is listed for some rows: how often the clone was seen (once, few, many), or a class if it is expanded.

D	V	J	size	CDR3	DNA
.	TRBV6-5	TRBJ1-6	.	CASSYLPGADSPLHF	TGTGCCAGCAGTTATTTGCCAGGGGCGGATTCACCCCTCCACTTT
.	TRBV29-1	TRBJ1-1	few	CSVKGVQGNTEAFF	TGCAGCGTTAAGGGGGTTCAAGGGAACACTGAAGCTTTCTTT
TRBD1	TRBV6-1	TRBJ1-2	.	CASSEGQANAGYTF	TGTGCCAGCAGTGAGGGACAGGCGAATGCTGGCTACACCTTC
.	TRBV30	TRBJ1-3	.	CAWAIDSLSGNTIYF	TGTGCCTGGGCCATTGATAGCCTCTCTGGAAACACCATATATTTT
TRBD1	TRBV27	TRBJ1-2	.	CASSPTGGYGYTF	TGTGCCAGCAGTCCAACAGGGGGGTATGGCTACACCTTC
TRBD1	TRBV6-5	TRBJ1-1	.	CASSYAAGGEDTEAFF	TGTGCCAGCAGTTACGCCGCAGGGGGAGAGGACACTGAAGCTTTCTTT
TRBD2	TRBV6-1	TRBJ2-3	few	CASSELAGGQDTQYF	TGTGCCAGCAGTGAACTAGCGGGGGGGCAAGATACGCAGTATTTT
TRBD2	TRBV19	TRBJ2-2	.	CASSLGLVPGELFF	TGTGCCAGTAGTCTAGGACTAGTTCCCGGGGAGCTGTTTTTT
.	TRBV19	TRBJ2-6	.	CASSKVAAGANVLTF	TGTGCCAGTAGTAAAGTAGCGGCCGGGGCCAACGTCCTGACTTTC
.	TRBV15	TRBJ1-2	.	CATSRGGLRDRYGYTF	TGTGCCACCAGCAGAGGGGGACTGCGGGATCGCTATGGCTACACCTTC
.	TRBV30	TRBJ1-1	once	CAWGRGDTEAFF	TGTGCCTGGGGACGCGGGGACACTGAAGCTTTCTTT
TRBD1	TRBV6-1	TRBJ2-3	once	CASSEVYGTGLPDTQYF	TGTGCCAGCAGTGAAGTGTACGGGACAGGGCTTCCAGATACGCAGTATTTT
.	TRBV10-3	TRBJ1-1	once	CATSSGEETEAFF	TGTGCCACTAGCAGCGGTGAAGAGACTGAAGCTTTCTTT
.	TRBV9	TRBJ1-4	.	CASSPPAADEKLFF	TGTGCCAGCAGCCCGCCCGCGGCGGATGAAAAACTGTTTTTT
TRBD1	TRBV5-6	TRBJ2-1	.	CASSWLDRGPSNEQFF	TGTGCCAGCAGCTGGCTTGACAGGGGGCCTAGCAATGAGCAGTTCTTC
TRBD1	TRBV13	TRBJ2-7	.	CASSLVGQASYEQYF	TGTGCCAGCAGCCTGGTGGGACAGGCCTCCTACGAGCAGTACTTC
.	TRBV10-3	TRBJ2-6	.	CAIRQMTGANVLTF	TGTGCCATCCGACAGATGACTGGGGCCAACGTCCTGACTTTC
.	TRBV2	TRBJ1-1	.	CASSGRAGPNTEAFF	TGTGCCAGCAGTGGACGGGCGGGGCCGAACACTGAAGCTTTCTTT
.	TRBV7-9	TRBJ2-5	.	CASSLVFGHRETQYF	TGTGCCAGCAGCTTAGTCTTTGGACACCGGGAGACCCAGTACTTC
TRBD1	TRBV30	TRBJ2-7	.	CAGTGTVYEQYF	TGTGCCGGAACCGGGACAGTCTACGAGCAGTACTTC
.	TRBV4-1	TRBJ1-1	.	CASSQAGRGNTEAFF	TGCGCCAGCAGCCAAGCTGGACGGGGGAACACTGAAGCTTTCTTT
TRBD1	TRBV30	TRBJ1-4	once	CAWGGQGANEKLFF	TGTGCCTGGGGGGGACAGGGCGCTAATGAAAAACTGTTTTTT
TRBD1	TRBV2	TRBJ1-6	.	CASRQGASNSPLHF	TGTGCCAGCAGACAGGGGGCTAGTAATTCACCCCTCCACTTT
.	TRBV3-1/TRBV3-2	TRBJ2-7	.	CASSQAGYEQYF	TGTGCCAGCAGCCAAGCCGGGTACGAGCAGTACTTC
.	TRBV15	TRBJ2-2	.	CATSRGQTWNTGELFF	TGTGCCACCAGCAGAGGACAGACTTGGAACACCGGGGAGCTGTTTTTT
TRBD1	TRBV19	TRBJ2-7	.	CASSIEGGTSEQYF	TGTGCCAGTAGTATAGAAGGGGGCACGTCCGAGCAGTACTTC
.	TRBV10-3	TRBJ2-3	.	CAIKQGGYSDMQYF	TGTGCCATCAAGCAGGGGGGTTATTCAGATATGCAGTATTTT
.	TRBV6-5	TRBJ1-4	.	CASTLSGVREKLFF	TGTGCCAGCACCCTTTCAGGGGTTCGAGAAAAACTGTTTTTT
TRBD1	TRBV12-3/TRBV12-4	TRBJ1-2	.	CASSLQGAQGYTF	TGTGCCAGCAGTCTACAGGGGGCGCAGGGCTACACCTTC
TRBD1	TRBV19	TRBJ1-2	.	CASSIIQDRGYGYTF	TGTGCCAGTAGTATAATTCAGGACAGGGGTTATGGCTACACCTTC
TRBD1	TRBV4-1	TRBJ2-4	.	CASSQEEQGYIQYF	TGCGCCAGCAGCCAAGAAGAACAGGGGTACATTCAGTACTTC
.	TRBV11-2	TRBJ2-2	.	CASSFGFRESGELFF	TGTGCCAGCAGCTTCGGTTTCAGGGAAAGCGGGGAGCTGTTTTTT
TRBD1	TRBV6-5	TRBJ1-3	.	CASSRDRLSGNTIYF	TGTGCCAGCAGTCGGGACAGGCTCTCTGGGAACACCATATATTTT
.	TRBV5-6	TRBJ2-7	.	CASSFSSEQYF	TGTGCCAGCAGCTTCTCCTCCGAGCAGTACTTC
TRBD2	TRBV23-1	TRBJ2-2	.	CASSHPSGAKNTGELFF	TGCGCCAGCAGTCATCCTAGCGGGGCGAAGAACACCGGGGAGCTGTTTTTT
.	TRBV3-1/TRBV3-2	TRBJ2-1	.	CASSLSYNEQFF	TGTGCCAGCAGCCTATCCTACAATGAGCAGTTCTTC
.	TRBV7-2	TRBJ2-6	.	CASSVTGLEGVPGANVLTF	TGTGCCAGCAGCGTTACAGGGTTAGAAGGAGTCCCTGGGGCCAACGTCCTGACTTTC
.	TRBV6-6	TRBJ2-7	.	CASSYSKARGYEQYF	TGTGCCAGCAGTTACTCGAAGGCCAGGGGTTACGAGCAGTACTTC
TRBD1	TRBV10-3	TRBJ1-4	.	CAISAVWGTGTEGEKLFF	TGTGCCATCAGTGCCGTATGGGGAACGGGGACAGAGGGTGAAAAACTGTTTTTT
TRBD2	TRBV2	TRBJ2-2	.	CASSEAGLFTGELFF	TGTGCCAGCAGTGAAGCGGGACTATTCACCGGGGAGCTGTTTTTT
TRBD2	TRBV10-3	TRBJ2-7	.	CAISETSGFYEQYF	TGTGCCATCAGTGAGACTAGCGGCTTCTACGAGCAGTACTTC
.	TRBV2	TRBJ1-1	.	CASSPRQRNTEAFF	TGTGCCAGCAGTCCCCGACAGAGGAACACTGAAGCTTTCTTT
TRBD1	TRBV5-5	TRBJ1-4	once	CASSSDRVDEKLFF	TGTGCCAGCAGCTCGGACAGGGTTGATGAAAAACTGTTTTTT
.	TRBV2	TRBJ2-1	.	CAIFFRGPLDNEQFF	TGTGCCATCTTTTTTAGAGGGCCCCTGGACAATGAGCAGTTCTTC
.	TRBV6-1	TRBJ2-1	.	CASSDNVGYNEQFF	TGTGCCAGCAGTGACAACGTCGGTTACAATGAGCAGTTCTTC
.	TRBV7-3	TRBJ2-1	.	CASSTLAGEGNEQFF	TGTGCCAGCAGCACCCTAGCTGGGGAAGGCAATGAGCAGTTCTTC
.	TRBV11-2	TRBJ2-5	.	CASSLGGIQETQYF	TGTGCCAGCAGCTTGGGAGGAATCCAAGAGACCCAGTACTTC
.	TRBV7-2	TRBJ2-2	.	CASSQTGAGELFF	TGTGCCAGCAGCCAGACTGGGGCAGGGGAGCTGTTTTTT
.	TRBV10-3	TRBJ2-7	.	CAIGKAGSYEQYF	TGTGCCATTGGAAAGGCAGGCTCCTACGAGCAGTACTTC
.	TRBV29-1	TRBJ1-1	.	CSVLAGNTEAFF	TGCAGCGTTCTGGCAGGGAACACTGAAGCTTTCTTT
TRBD1	TRBV7-9	TRBJ2-7	few	CASSFWKAGTGIDEQYF	TGTGCCAGCAGCTTTTGGAAGGCCGGGACAGGTATCGACGAGCAGTACTTC